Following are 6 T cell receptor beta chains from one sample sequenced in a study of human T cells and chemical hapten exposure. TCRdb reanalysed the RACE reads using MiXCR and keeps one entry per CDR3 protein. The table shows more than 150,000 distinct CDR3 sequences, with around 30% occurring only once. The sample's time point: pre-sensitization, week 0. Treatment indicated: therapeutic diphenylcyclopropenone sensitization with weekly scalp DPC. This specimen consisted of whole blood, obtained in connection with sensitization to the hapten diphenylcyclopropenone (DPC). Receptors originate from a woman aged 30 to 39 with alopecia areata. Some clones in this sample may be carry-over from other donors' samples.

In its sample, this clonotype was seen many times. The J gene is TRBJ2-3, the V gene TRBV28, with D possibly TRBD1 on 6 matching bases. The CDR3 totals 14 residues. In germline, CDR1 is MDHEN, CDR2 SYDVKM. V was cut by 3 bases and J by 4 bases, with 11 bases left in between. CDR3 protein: CASSLMAGADTQYF. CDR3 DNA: TGTGCCAGCAGTTTGATGGCAGGGGCAGATACGCAGTATTTT.

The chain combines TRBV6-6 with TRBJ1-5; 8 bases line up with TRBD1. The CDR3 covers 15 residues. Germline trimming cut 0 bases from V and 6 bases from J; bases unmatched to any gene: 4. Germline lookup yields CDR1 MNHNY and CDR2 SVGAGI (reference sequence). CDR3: CASSYSGQGAQPQHF. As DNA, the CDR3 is TGTGCCAGCAGTTACTCAGGGCAGGGGGCTCAGCCCCAGCATTTT.

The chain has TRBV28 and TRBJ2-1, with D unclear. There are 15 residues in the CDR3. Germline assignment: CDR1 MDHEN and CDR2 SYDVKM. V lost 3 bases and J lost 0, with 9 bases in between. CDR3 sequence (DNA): TGTGCCAGCAGTTTCCGAAGGAGCTCCTACAATGAGCAGTTCTTC. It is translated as CASSFRRSSYNEQFF. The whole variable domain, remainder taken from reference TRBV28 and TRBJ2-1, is DVKVTQSSRYLVKRTGEKVFLECVQDMDHENMFWYRQDPGLGLRLIYFSYDVKMKEKGDIPEGYSVSREKKERFSLILESASTNQTSMYLCASSFRRSSYNEQFFGPGTRLTVL.

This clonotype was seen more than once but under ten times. The CDR3 loop reads CASSSSGRGDYEQYF. The CDR3 DNA follows: TGTGCCAGCAGTTCTAGCGGGAGAGGGGATTACGAGCAGTACTTC. The J gene is TRBJ2-7, the V gene TRBV28; 10 bases are shared with TRBD2. With 4 bases clipped from V and 4 bases from J, the junction kept 7 bases outside the gene matches. This CDR3 spans 15 amino acids. From germline, CDR1 is MDHEN and CDR2 SYDVKM.

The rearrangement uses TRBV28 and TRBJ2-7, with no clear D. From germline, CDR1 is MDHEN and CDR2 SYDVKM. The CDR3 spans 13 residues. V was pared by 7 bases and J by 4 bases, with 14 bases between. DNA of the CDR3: TGTGCCAGCACCTTGCCGGCCAGGTACGAGCAGTACTTC. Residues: CASTLPARYEQYF.

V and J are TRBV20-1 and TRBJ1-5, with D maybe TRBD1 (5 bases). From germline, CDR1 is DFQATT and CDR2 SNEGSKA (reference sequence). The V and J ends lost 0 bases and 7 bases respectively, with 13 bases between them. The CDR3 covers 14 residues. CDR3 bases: TGCAGTGCTAGAGACCGGGGCAGGGAGCAGCCCCAGCATTTT. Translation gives CSARDRGREQPQHF.